Listed here are 4 T cell receptor beta chains from one sample, sequenced in a study of blood T cell repertoires in COVID-19. Sequenced by immunoSEQ multiplex PCR; TCRdb stores in-frame clones only, minus some. The sample includes about 190,000 clones, 84% of them seen just once. Sequencing input: peripheral blood. These TCRs come from a human donor in a cohort sampled during active COVID-19.

The chain employs TRBV27 and TRBJ1-5, with 9 bases lining up with TRBD1. The CDR3 runs 16 residues. Trimming at V came to 6 bases and at J to 3 bases, leaving 9 bases not matched to a gene. CDR1 is MNHEY, CDR2 SMNVEV, per germline (reference sequence). The CDR3 DNA is TGTGCCAGCAGACTACGGGGGACAGGGTCCAATCAGCCCCAGCATTTT. Residues: CASRLRGTGSNQPQHF.

The rearrangement joins TRBV6-5 to TRBJ2-1; D perhaps matches TRBD1 (5 bases). Germline CDR1 MNHEY, CDR2 SVGAGI. Trimming removed 5 bases from V and 8 bases from J, with 10 bases in between. The CDR3 runs to 12 residues. The CDR3 here is CASSRVGDEQFF. The CDR3 nucleotides read TGTGCCAGCAGTCGTGTAGGGGATGAGCAGTTCTTC.

V is TRBV5-1 and J is TRBJ2-7, with D possibly TRBD2 on 5 matching bases. This CDR3 has 20 amino acids. The V gene lost 3 bases and the J gene lost 9 bases, with 37 bases spanning the gap. Per germline, CDR1 SGHRS and CDR2 YFSETQ. The CDR3 DNA reads TGCGCCAGCAGCTACCGGCCGTTGGACTCATCTACTTCTACAACTATTTTGCAGTACTTC. It translates to CASSYRPLDSSTSTTILQYF.

The chain is built from TRBV3-1 (or the pseudogene TRBV3-2) and TRBJ2-1; D is unclear. CDR3 size: 14 residues. With 0 bases removed from V and 2 bases from J, the gap between germline ends came to 5 bases. In germline, CDR1 is LGHDT, CDR2 YNNKEL (reference sequence). The CDR3 DNA reads TGTGCCAGCAGCCAAGATTCAGCCTACAATGAGCAGTTCTTC. Translating it yields CASSQDSAYNEQFF.